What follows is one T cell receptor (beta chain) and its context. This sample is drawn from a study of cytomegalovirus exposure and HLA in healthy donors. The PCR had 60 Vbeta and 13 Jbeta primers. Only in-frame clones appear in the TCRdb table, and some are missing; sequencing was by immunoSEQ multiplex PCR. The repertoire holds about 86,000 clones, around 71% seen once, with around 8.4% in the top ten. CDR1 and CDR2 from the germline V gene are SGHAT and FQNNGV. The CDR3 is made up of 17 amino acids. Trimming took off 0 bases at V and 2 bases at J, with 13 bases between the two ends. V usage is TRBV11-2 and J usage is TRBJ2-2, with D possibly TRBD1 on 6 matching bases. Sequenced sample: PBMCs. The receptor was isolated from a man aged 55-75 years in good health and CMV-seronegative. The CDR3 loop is CASSLDPGTLNTGELFF. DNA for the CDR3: TGTGCCAGCAGCTTAGACCCCGGGACACTTAACACCGGGGAGCTGTTTTTT.